This entry describes one T cell receptor (beta chain). Germline-derived CDR1 and CDR2 are KGHSH and LQKENI. This CDR3 is 14 amino acids long. V was trimmed by 2 bases and J by 2 bases, leaving 7 bases between them. This entry comes from a study of PD-1 blockade in classical Hodgkin lymphoma. The wider study: Patients were given intravenous nivolumab, 3 mg/kg, every 2 weeks.

Time point here: cycle 4 day 1 (C4D1), after 5 to 7 weeks of nivolumab. Each patient relapsed following autologous stem cell transplantation, and prior brentuximab vedotin exposure differed. The data were produced by immunoSEQ multiplex PCR, yet TCRdb's version contains in-frame clones alone and is incomplete. Altogether just under 65,000 clones are present, approximately 92% being singletons, with the ten largest covering roughly 8%. The sequences come from peripheral blood mononuclear cells (PBMCs), collected before the fourth cycle of nivolumab. The chain carries TRBV18 and TRBJ1-5; D is uncertain. This receptor was obtained from a human donor with classical Hodgkin lymphoma. The CDR3 bases are TGTGCCAGCTCACCAGAACAGCGCAATCAGCCCCAGCATTTT. This translates into CASSPEQRNQPQHF.